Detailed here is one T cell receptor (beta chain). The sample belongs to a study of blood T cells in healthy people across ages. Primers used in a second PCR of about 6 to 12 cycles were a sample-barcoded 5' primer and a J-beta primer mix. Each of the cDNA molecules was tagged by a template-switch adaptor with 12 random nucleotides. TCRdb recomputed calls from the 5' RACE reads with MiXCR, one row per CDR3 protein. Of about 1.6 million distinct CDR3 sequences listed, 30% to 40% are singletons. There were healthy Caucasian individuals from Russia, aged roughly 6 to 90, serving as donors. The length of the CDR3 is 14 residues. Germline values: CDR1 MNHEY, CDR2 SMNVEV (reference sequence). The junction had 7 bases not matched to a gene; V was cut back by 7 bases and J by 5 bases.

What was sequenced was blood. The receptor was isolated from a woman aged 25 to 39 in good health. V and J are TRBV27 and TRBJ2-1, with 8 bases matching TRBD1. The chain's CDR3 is CASTRTGQHNEQFF. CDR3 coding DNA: TGTGCCAGCACGAGGACAGGGCAACACAATGAGCAGTTCTTC.